Sequencing of this T cell receptor beta chain was carried out in a study of T cell responses to AZD1222 COVID-19 vaccine. Findings of the study overall: Dominant CD4 TCR responses targeted spike regions 160-218 and 743-854. Repertoires were obtained solely post-peak T cell response. The reported proportion of spike-specific TCRs targeting unmutated variant regions was nearly half.

Looked up from germline, CDR1 is SGHRS and CDR2 is YFSETQ. With 4 bases removed from V and 1 base from J, the gap between germline ends came to 11 bases. The CDR3 contains 14 residues. Comments on this clone: Its target is not known.

Libraries were prepared by immunoSEQ multiplex PCR; TCRdb keeps only in-frame clonotypes and omits some of them. The data contain around 120,000 clones, 87% of them seen just once; the ten biggest clones take up less than 2.5%. This chain joins TRBV5-1 and TRBJ2-5, with D perhaps matching TRBD1 (5 bases). The source is an adult who received the AZD1222 COVID-19 vaccine. Sample: peripheral blood, taken 28 days after the second AZD1222 dose. In DNA form, the CDR3 reads TGCGCCAGCAGCGCGCAGGGCCCCCAAGAGACCCAGTACTTC. Translating it yields CASSAQGPQETQYF.